This T cell receptor beta chain was retrieved from a study of blood T cells in healthy people across ages (dated by TCRdb to between 2014 and 2016). In the study overall: In model experiments, roughly one uniquely barcoded TCR beta cDNA molecule per two T cells was captured by template switching. The study analyzed two additional independent replicas of 1 million unique cDNA reads from the same blood draw for two donors, one aged 18 to 29 and one aged 80 or older. Using deep sequencing normalized with unique cDNA molecular identifiers, the study measured how TCR beta repertoire diversity changes with age. Donors were grouped into four age groups: young (average 16 years), middle-aged (39), aged (around 56) and long-lived (around 82). Donors of different ages were randomly distributed across sequencing lanes to avoid experimental bias.

Libraries were constructed by 5' RACE. The sequencer was an Illumina HiSeq 2500. A second PCR of roughly 7 to 11 cycles was performed with a sample-barcoded 5' primer and a J-beta primer mix. Each TCR beta cDNA molecule received a unique molecular identifier from a template-switch 5' adaptor carrying 12 random nucleotides. At least 2.5 million CDR3-containing paired-end reads were obtained from each sample. First-strand cDNA synthesis was performed from all RNA using the Mint cDNA synthesis kit, with priming by a TRBC-specific oligonucleotide. Following uracil-DNA glycosylase treatment, a first 18-cycle PCR with universal primers M1SS and BC2_uni_R was performed on all cDNA. From the authors' description of their analysis: For normalization, 1 million high-quality reads, each with a distinct molecular identifier, were randomly selected from each sample. Instead of being binned into consensus sequences, reads that shared molecular identifiers were thrown out. MiTCR, run with a Q25 quality threshold and the strictest error-elimination algorithm, handled CDR3 identification, clonotype clustering and error correction. A nonparametric unseen species model with Euler transformation was used to estimate a lower bound on total TCR beta diversity. Through fastp at Q25 and MiXCR, TCRdb rebuilt clones from the public reads, retaining in-frame beta chains. All rows with the same CDR3 protein become a single entry with the most common DNA and genes. The V and J calls follow TCRdb's processing rather than the paper's. The sample profile shows almost 300,000 distinct CDR3 sequences; 25% to 30% of them were found once. Of the sample, around 30% falls within the top ten clones.

Donors were 35 to 40 systemically healthy Caucasian individuals from Russia aged 6 to 90 years. About 9.6 milliliters of peripheral blood were collected from each donor into EDTA-treated Vacutainer tubes. PBMCs were isolated by Ficoll-Paque density-gradient centrifugation, with at least 6 million obtained per sample. Trizol reagent was used to extract total RNA from PBMCs, with at least 6 micrograms per sample. For every donor, an aliquot of PBMCs went through flow cytometry to measure the percentages of naive CD45RAhigh/CD27high T cells. What the study reported, not specific to this receptor: As age increased, observed TCR beta diversity per million T cells dropped in a roughly linear way, and a significant reduction was already evident by age roughly 36. Estimates of total diversity based on one million sequenced T cells were considered lower bounds and underestimates. Because profiling used bulk unsorted PBMCs, naive and antigen-experienced compartments could not be compared conclusively. The CMV infection status of donors was not known, potentially confounding age-related changes in expanded clonotypes. The long-lived group showed more naive CD4+ T cells, fewer expanded clones and increased TCR diversity than the aged group, suggesting age selection. A strong correlation was found between observed TCR beta diversity and the percentage of naive T cells measured by flow cytometry.

The CDR3 holds 16 amino acids from the cysteine to the phenylalanine. Here the CDR3 DNA is all that survives: 48 bases in frame from base 1. V lost 4 bases and J lost 6 bases, and the count of bases not matched to a germline gene is 10. The germline V gene provides CDR1 KGHDR and CDR2 SFDVKD. In regard to this clonotype: Its antigen remains unidentified. No much larger clone is present one base from it, and per-base qualities are unavailable.

This sequence was found in a woman in her 70s in good health. The receptor chain draws on TRBV24-1 and TRBJ2-1; TRBD2 aligns with 8 central bases. The source material was blood. CDR3 loop: CATSDRRGGLINEQFF. The DNA reads TGTGCCACCAGTGACCGACGGGGGGGCCTAATCAATGAGCAGTTCTTC.